This T cell receptor (beta chain) is from a study of T cell repertoires in cytomegalovirus infection. At the level of the study: HLA-B-restricted CMV epitopes that are well studied were used alongside recently identified HLA-C-restricted ones. Indications came from public TCR beta signatures; they pointed to CMV infection and to a matching HLA type.

For this clonotype: Its antigen is not known.

A single record per CDR3 protein comes from TCRdb applying MiXCR to the reads. The sample lists about 85,000 distinct CDR3 sequences; around 49% were seen once. CDR3 length equals 15 residues. Per germline, CDR1 SGHTA and CDR2 FQGNSA. V was pared by 4 bases and J by 5 bases, with 10 bases of the junction left unmatched. This sample comprised CD8+ T cells from cultured PBMCs, obtained from culture after CMV antigen stimulation. This TCR was sampled from a human donor in good health (CMV status not recorded). Some clones in this sample may be carry-over from other donors' samples. The chain combines TRBV7-2 with TRBJ1-2; TRBD1 matches at 7 bases. CDR3 residues: CASSYQRQGNYGYTF. CDR3 nucleotide sequence: TGTGCCAGCAGCTATCAACGACAGGGTAATTATGGCTACACCTTC.